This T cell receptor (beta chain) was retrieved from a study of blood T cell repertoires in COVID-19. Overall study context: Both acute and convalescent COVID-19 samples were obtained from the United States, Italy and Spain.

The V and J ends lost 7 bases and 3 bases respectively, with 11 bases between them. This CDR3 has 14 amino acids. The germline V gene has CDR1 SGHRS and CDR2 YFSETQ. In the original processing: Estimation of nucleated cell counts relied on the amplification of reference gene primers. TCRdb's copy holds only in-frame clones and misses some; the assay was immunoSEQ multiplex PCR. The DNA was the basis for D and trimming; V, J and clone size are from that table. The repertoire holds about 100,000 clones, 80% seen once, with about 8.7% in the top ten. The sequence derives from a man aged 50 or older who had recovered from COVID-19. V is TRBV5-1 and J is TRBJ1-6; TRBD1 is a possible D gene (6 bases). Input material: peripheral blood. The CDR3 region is CASSLTGYNSPLHF. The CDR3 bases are TGCGCCAGCTCTCTGACAGGCTATAATTCACCCCTCCACTTT.